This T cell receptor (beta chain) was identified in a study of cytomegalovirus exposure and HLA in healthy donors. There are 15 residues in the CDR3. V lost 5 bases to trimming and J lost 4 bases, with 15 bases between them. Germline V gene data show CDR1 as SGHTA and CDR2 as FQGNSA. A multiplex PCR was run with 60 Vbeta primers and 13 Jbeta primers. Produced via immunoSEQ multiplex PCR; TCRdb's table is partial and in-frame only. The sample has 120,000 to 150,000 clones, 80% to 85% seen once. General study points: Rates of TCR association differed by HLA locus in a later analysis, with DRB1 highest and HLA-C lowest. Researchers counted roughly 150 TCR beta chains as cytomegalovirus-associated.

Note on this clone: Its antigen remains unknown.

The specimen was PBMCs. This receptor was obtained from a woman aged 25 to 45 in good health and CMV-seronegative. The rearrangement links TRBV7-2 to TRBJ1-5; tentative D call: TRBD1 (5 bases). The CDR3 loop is CASSPSAGWNQPQHF. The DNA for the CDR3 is TGTGCCAGCAGCCCCTCGGCAGGGTGGAATCAGCCCCAGCATTTT.